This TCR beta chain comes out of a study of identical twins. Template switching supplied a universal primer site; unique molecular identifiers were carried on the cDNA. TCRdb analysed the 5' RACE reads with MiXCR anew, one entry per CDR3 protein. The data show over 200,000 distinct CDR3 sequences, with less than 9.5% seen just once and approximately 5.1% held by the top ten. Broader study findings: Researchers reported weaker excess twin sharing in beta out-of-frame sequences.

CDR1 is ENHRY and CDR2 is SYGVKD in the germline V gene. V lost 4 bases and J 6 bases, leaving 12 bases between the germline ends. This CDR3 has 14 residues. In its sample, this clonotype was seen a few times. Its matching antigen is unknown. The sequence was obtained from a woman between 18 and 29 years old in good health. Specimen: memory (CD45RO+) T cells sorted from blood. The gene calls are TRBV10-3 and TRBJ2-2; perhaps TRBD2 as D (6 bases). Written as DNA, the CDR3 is TGTGCCATCAGTGGCGGGAATCCCGCCGGGGAGCTGTTTTTT. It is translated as CAISGGNPAGELFF.